A single sample gave rise to the 2 T cell receptor beta chains below, sequenced in a study of T cell responses to AZD1222 COVID-19 vaccine (dated by TCRdb to the early 2020s). The method behind the library was the immunoSEQ multiplex PCR assay. TCRdb carries this immuneACCESS record with in-frame sequences only. Its versions omit some clonotypes, under half of them owing to an unresolved V gene in the studies checked, with the rest unexplained. Within this sample are 56,000 or so clones, with 75% to 90% of them counted one time only. The top ten constitute under 15% of the sample. The time point label of this sample denotes: baseline before first vaccination. The sequencing used peripheral blood, collected on day 0 of AZD1222 vaccination. These receptors all stem from an adult in good health.

The chain carries TRBV18 and TRBJ1-5, with D uncertain. V dropped 3 bases and J dropped 5 bases, with 8 bases sitting between them. Germline V gene sequence: CDR1 KGHSH, CDR2 LQKENI. The CDR3 has 13 residues. The DNA of the CDR3 is TGTGCCAGCTCACCCGAGAGGGATCAGCCCCAGCATTTT. Its translation is CASSPERDQPQHF.

This rearrangement joins TRBV27 to TRBJ1-5; TRBD1 is a possible D gene (6 bases). The CDR3 loop spans 14 amino acids. Trimming cost V 0 bases and J 9 bases, with 12 bases left between them. Per germline, CDR1 MNHEY and CDR2 SMNVEV (reference sequence). The CDR3 DNA sequence: TGTGCCAGCAGTTTATCTACGGGGGGCTCGCCCCAGCATTTT. It translates to CASSLSTGGSPQHF.